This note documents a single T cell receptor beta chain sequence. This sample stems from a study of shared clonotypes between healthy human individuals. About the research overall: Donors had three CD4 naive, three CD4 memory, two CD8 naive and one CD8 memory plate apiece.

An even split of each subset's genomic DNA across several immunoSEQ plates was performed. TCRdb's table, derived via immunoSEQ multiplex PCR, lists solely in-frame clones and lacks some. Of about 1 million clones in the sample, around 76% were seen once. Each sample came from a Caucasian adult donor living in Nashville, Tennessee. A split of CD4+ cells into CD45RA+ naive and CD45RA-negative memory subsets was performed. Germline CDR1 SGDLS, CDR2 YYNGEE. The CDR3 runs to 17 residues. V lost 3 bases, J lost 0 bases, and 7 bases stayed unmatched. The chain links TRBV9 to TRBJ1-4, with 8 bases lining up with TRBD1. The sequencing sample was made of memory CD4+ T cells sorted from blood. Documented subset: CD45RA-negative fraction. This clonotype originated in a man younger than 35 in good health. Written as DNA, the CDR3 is TGTGCCAGCAGCGCCCGGGACAGGTACACAACTAATGAAAAACTGTTTTTT. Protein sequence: CASSARDRYTTNEKLFF.